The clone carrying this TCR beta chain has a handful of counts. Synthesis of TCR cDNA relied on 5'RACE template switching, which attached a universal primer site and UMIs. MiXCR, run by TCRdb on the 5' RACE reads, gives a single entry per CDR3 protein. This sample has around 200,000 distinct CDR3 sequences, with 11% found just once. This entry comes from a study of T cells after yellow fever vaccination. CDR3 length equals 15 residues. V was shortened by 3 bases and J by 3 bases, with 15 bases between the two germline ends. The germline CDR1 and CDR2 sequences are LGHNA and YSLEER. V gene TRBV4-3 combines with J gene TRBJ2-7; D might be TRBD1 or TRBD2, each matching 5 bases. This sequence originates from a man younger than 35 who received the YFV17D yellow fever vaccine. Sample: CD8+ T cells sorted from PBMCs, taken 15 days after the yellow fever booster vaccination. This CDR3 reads CASSQTRDGYYEQYF. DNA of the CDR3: TGCGCCAGCAGCCAGACCCGGGACGGTTACTACGAGCAGTACTTC.